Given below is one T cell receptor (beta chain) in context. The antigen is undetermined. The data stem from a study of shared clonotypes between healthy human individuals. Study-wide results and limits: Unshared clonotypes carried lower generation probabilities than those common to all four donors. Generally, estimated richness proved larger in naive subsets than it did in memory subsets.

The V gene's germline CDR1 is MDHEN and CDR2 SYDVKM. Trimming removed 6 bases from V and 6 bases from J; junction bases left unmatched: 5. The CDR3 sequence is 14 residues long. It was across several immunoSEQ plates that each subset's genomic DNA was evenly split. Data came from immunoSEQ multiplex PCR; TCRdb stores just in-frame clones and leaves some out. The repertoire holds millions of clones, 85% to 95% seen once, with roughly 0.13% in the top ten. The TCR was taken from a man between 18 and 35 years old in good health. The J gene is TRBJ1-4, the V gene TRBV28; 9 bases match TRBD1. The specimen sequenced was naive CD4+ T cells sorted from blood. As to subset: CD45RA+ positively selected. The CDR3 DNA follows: TGTGCCAGCAGCCTGGACAGGGGATATGAAAAACTGTTTTTT. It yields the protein CASSLDRGYEKLFF.